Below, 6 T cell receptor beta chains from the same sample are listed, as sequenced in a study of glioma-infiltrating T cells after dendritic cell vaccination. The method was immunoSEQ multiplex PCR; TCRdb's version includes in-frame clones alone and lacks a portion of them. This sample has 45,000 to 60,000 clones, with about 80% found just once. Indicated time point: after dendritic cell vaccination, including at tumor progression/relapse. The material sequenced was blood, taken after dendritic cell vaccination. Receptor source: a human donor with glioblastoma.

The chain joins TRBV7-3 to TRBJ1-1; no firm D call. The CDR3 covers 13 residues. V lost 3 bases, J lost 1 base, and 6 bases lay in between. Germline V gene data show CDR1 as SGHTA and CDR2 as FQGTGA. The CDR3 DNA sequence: TGTGCCAGCAGCTTCGGTAGGAACACTGAAGCTTTCTTT. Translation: CASSFGRNTEAFF.

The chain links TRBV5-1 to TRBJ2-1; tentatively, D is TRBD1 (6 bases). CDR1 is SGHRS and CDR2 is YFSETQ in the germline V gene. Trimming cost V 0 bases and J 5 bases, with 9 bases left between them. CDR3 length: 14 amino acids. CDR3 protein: CASSLGQVDNEQFF. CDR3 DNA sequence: TGCGCCAGCAGCTTGGGACAGGTTGACAATGAGCAGTTCTTC.

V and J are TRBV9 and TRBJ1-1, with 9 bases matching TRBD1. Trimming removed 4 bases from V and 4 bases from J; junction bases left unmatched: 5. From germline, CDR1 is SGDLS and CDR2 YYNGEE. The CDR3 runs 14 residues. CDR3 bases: TGTGCCAGCAGCCAACAGGGGGCGAGCACTGAAGCTTTCTTT. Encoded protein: CASSQQGASTEAFF.

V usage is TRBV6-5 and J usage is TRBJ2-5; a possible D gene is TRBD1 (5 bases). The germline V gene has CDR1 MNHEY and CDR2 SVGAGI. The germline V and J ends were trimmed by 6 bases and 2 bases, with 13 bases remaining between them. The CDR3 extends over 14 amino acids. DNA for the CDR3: TGTGCCAGCAGGTTCCAGGGCCCTCAAGAGACCCAGTACTTC. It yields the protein CASRFQGPQETQYF.

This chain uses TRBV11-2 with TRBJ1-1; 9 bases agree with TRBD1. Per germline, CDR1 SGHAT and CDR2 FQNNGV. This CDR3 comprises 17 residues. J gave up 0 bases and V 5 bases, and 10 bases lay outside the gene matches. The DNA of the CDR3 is TGTGCCAGCAGCCCCGGGACAGGGAAGGTTCTGAACACTGAAGCTTTCTTT. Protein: CASSPGTGKVLNTEAFF.

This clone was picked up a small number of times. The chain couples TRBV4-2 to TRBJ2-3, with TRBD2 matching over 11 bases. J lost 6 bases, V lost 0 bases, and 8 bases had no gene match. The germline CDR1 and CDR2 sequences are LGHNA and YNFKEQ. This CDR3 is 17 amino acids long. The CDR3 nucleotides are TGTGCCAGCAGCCAAGAAATAGGTAGCGGGGGGGCGGATACGCAGTATTTT. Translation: CASSQEIGSGGADTQYF.